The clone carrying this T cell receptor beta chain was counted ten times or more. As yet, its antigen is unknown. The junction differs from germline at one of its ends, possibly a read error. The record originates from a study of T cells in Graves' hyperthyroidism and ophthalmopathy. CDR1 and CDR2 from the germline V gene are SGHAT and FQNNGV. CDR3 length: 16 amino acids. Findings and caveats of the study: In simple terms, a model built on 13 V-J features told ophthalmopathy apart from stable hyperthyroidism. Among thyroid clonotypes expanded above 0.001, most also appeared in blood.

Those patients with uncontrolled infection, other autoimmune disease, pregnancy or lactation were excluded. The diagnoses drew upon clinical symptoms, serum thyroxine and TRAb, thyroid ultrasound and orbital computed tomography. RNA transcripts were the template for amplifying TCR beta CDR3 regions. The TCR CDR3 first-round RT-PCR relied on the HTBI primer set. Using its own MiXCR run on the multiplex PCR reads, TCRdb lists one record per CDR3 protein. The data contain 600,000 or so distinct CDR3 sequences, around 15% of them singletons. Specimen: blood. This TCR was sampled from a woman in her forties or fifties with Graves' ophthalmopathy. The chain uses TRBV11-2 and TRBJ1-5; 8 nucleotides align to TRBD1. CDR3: CASNLRGQASYQPQHF. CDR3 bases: TGTGCCAGCAACCTAAGGGGACAGGCTAGCTATCAGCCCCAGCATTTT.